Following are 13 T cell receptor beta chains from one sample sequenced in a study of blood T cell repertoires in COVID-19. The method was immunoSEQ multiplex PCR; TCRdb's version includes in-frame clones alone and lacks a portion of them. Of roughly 120,000 clones listed, around four fifths are singletons. The sequencing sample was made of peripheral blood. The receptors stem from a man of 80 years or more with COVID-19, enrolled during active disease.

This chain connects TRBV5-8 to TRBJ1-3, with 10 bases that match TRBD1. The CDR3 sequence is 14 residues long. Germline trimming cut 2 bases from V and 9 bases from J; bases unmatched to any gene: 5. Germline CDR1 is SGHTS and CDR2 is YDEGEE. CDR3 sequence: CASSFGTGVTTIYF. The CDR3 nucleotides are TGTGCCAGCAGCTTTGGGACAGGGGTCACCACCATATATTTT.

V is TRBV28 and J is TRBJ2-5; 8 positions match TRBD2. This CDR3 has 16 residues. The germline V gene has CDR1 MDHEN and CDR2 SYDVKM. Trimming removed 1 base from V and 3 bases from J; junction bases left unmatched: 7. The CDR3 sequence is CASSLSTGGPEETQYF. The CDR3 coding sequence is TGTGCCAGCAGTTTATCCACGGGAGGGCCTGAAGAGACCCAGTACTTC.

The chain couples TRBV7-2 to TRBJ1-2; D not certain. This CDR3 is 15 amino acids long. Germline-derived CDR1 and CDR2 are SGHTA and FQGNSA. V was cut by 1 base and J by 4 bases, with 13 bases left in between. CDR3 in amino acids: CASSLVEEPFYGYTF. CDR3 nucleotides: TGTGCCAGCAGCTTAGTCGAGGAGCCGTTCTATGGCTACACCTTC.

In its sample, this clone was seen once. V usage is TRBV5-5 and J usage is TRBJ1-6, with a weak D call TRBD1 (6 bases). CDR3 length: 15 residues. Trimming removed 0 bases at V and 9 bases at J, with 13 bases between. Germline assignment: CDR1 SGHKS and CDR2 YYEKEE (reference sequence). CDR3 DNA sequence: TGTGCCAGCAGCTTGGTGGCAGGGGCAGGTTCACCCCTCCACTTT. Amino acid sequence: CASSLVAGAGSPLHF.

The genes are TRBV7-2 and TRBJ2-2; 13 bases are a match to TRBD2. Trimming cost V 5 bases and J 5 bases; bases outside gene matches: 2. The CDR3 contains 15 residues. Germline V gene data show CDR1 as SGHTA and CDR2 as FQGNSA. The CDR3 region has the DNA TGTGCCAGCAGCCGGACTAGCGGGGGAACCGGGGAGCTGTTTTTT. Protein: CASSRTSGGTGELFF.

This clone was observed a few times. The V call is TRBV5-4, the J call TRBJ2-1, with TRBD1 as a possible D gene (5 bases). Germline V CDR1 and CDR2: SGHNT, YYREEE (reference sequence). V lost 2 bases, J lost 3 bases, and 15 bases lay in between. The CDR3 spans 16 residues. The CDR3, as DNA: TGTGCCAGCAGCTTTTCGACAGCCTCCTTCTACAATGAGCAGTTCTTC. Protein product: CASSFSTASFYNEQFF.

This clone was seen just once. A read error may be the cause here, since a much bigger clone is one base away. V and J are TRBV6-1 and TRBJ1-6; D unresolved. This CDR3 is built from 16 residues. Germline V CDR1 and CDR2: MNHNS, SASEGT. The CDR3 spells CASSERDSKINSPFHF. CDR3 DNA: TGTGCCAGCAGTGAACGTGACTCAAAGATTAATTCACCCTTCCACTTT.

This chain links TRBV19 with TRBJ2-2; a possible D gene is TRBD2 (5 bases). The length of the CDR3 is 13 residues. Trimming shortened V by 3 bases and J by 6 bases, and 8 bases separated the two germline ends. CDR1 and CDR2 (germline): LNHDA, SQIVND (reference sequence). CDR3 amino acids: CASSMRGPGELFF. The CDR3, as DNA: TGTGCCAGTAGTATGCGAGGGCCCGGGGAGCTGTTTTTT. Together with reference TRBV19 and TRBJ2-2, the CDR3 gives the full variable domain: DGGITQSPKYLFRKEGQNVTLSCEQNLNHDAMYWYRQDPGQGLRLIYYSQIVNDFQKGDIAEGYSVSREKKESFPLTVTSAQKNPTAFYLCASSMRGPGELFFGEGSRLTVL.

The CDR3 here is CASSPVGGAEGYTF. The CDR3 DNA sequence: TGTGCCAGCTCACCAGTCGGAGGGGCGGAGGGCTACACCTTC. The chain has TRBV18 and TRBJ1-2; the D gene is possibly TRBD1 (5 bases). Trimming stripped 2 bases from V and 8 bases from J, with 15 bases between. The CDR3 totals 14 residues. Per the germline V gene, CDR1 is KGHSH and CDR2 is LQKENI.

CDR3 nucleotides: TGTGCCAGCAGTCCGCGGAATAACTATGGCTACACCTTC. Translating it yields CASSPRNNYGYTF. The V and J genes are TRBV6-5 and TRBJ1-2, with D unclear. Germline V lookup: CDR1 MNHEY, CDR2 SVGAGI. The CDR3 is 13 residues long. The germline V and J ends were trimmed by 5 bases and 1 base, with 8 bases remaining between them.

V is TRBV19 and J is TRBJ2-7; TRBD2 matches 7 bases. The V gene's germline CDR1 is LNHDA and CDR2 SQIVND (reference sequence). After removal of 3 bases from V and 0 bases from J, the junction contained 5 bases not matched to a gene. The CDR3 is 15 amino acids. The CDR3 protein is CASSIQGGSSYEQYF. Here the CDR3 DNA reads TGTGCCAGTAGTATTCAGGGCGGGAGCTCCTACGAGCAGTACTTC. Full variable domain (outside the CDR3, taken from reference TRBV19 and TRBJ2-7): DGGITQSPKYLFRKEGQNVTLSCEQNLNHDAMYWYRQDPGQGLRLIYYSQIVNDFQKGDIAEGYSVSREKKESFPLTVTSAQKNPTAFYLCASSIQGGSSYEQYFGPGTRLTVT.

The chain joins TRBV7-6 to TRBJ1-4; D not resolved. Germline V gene data show CDR1 as SGHVS and CDR2 as FNYEAQ. V was cut by 5 bases and J by 3 bases, with 16 bases left in between. CDR3 length: 16 residues. The CDR3 coding sequence is TGTGCCAGCAGCCCCCGGCCACCCGGGGCTAATGAAAAACTGTTTTTT. This codes for CASSPRPPGANEKLFF.

The CDR3 reads CASSMQGTDTQYF. In DNA form, the CDR3 reads TGTGCCAGTAGTATGCAGGGGACAGATACGCAGTATTTT. The rearrangement uses TRBV19 and TRBJ2-3; D possibly corresponds to TRBD1 (6 bases). This CDR3 contains 13 residues. Trimming pared 3 bases from V and 3 bases from J, leaving 7 bases between. Per germline, CDR1 LNHDA and CDR2 SQIVND (reference sequence).